Following are 10 T cell receptor beta chains from one sample sequenced in a study of blood T cell repertoires in COVID-19 (TCRdb year 2020). Library construction relied on the immunoSEQ multiplex PCR assay. Imported from immuneACCESS, the table was reduced by TCRdb to in-frame sequences with V and J called. These copies leave out some clones; in studies compared against another copy, an unresolved V gene accounts for under half, and the cause of the remainder is not known. This sample has about half a million clones in its table, and approximately 91% of those were observed once. The ten largest clonotypes hold more than 7.5% of the sample. The sample taken for sequencing was PBMCs or T cells enriched from blood (not recorded which). The receptors were gathered from a woman aged 60 to 75 who had recovered from COVID-19.

The chain carries TRBV10-1 and TRBJ2-3; TRBD2 matches at 9 bases. V dropped 2 bases and J dropped 1; count of bases not matched to a gene: 4. This CDR3 is built from 16 residues. Germline CDR1 and CDR2: WNHNN and SYGVQD (reference sequence). The CDR3, as DNA: TGCGCCAGCAGTGAGCGTCCTAGCGGGGGCACAGATACGCAGTATTTT. Protein sequence: CASSERPSGGTDTQYF.

In DNA form, the CDR3 reads TGCGCCAGCAGCTTGGGGACACTGAAGTACCAAGAGACCCAGTACTTC. It yields the protein CASSLGTLKYQETQYF. This sequence joins TRBV5-1 and TRBJ2-5; TRBD1 is a possible D gene (5 bases). CDR3 length equals 16 residues. Germline lookup yields CDR1 SGHRS and CDR2 YFSETQ. Between the trimmed V and J ends, which lost 0 bases and 0 bases, there was a span of 12 bases.

The V and J genes are TRBV5-4 and TRBJ2-1, with D maybe TRBD2 (6 bases). CDR3 length: 13 residues. The germline V gene encodes CDR1 SGHNT and CDR2 YYREEE (reference sequence). V dropped 4 bases and J dropped 5 bases, with 10 bases sitting between them. This CDR3 reads CASSRPGDNEQFF. CDR3 DNA sequence: TGTGCCAGCAGCCGCCCGGGAGACAATGAGCAGTTCTTC.

The chain links TRBV2 to TRBJ2-5; the D gene is possibly TRBD2 (6 bases). V was pared by 2 bases and J by 7 bases, with 14 bases between. The CDR3 runs 14 residues. Germline V gives CDR1 SNHLY, CDR2 FYNNEI. The CDR3, as DNA: TGTGCCAGCAGTGAATCAGGCTACGGGGGGACCCAGTACTTC. Translation: CASSESGYGGTQYF.

This chain uses TRBV28 with TRBJ1-1; no definite D call. Trimming removed 6 bases from V and 3 bases from J, with 32 bases in between. This CDR3 region has 20 residues. Germline V gives CDR1 MDHEN, CDR2 SYDVKM. The CDR3 nucleotides are TGTGCCAGCAGATCTAGCCCGATTTTTTCCGTCCGGGATAGGGACACTGAAGCTTTCTTT. Protein product: CASRSSPIFSVRDRDTEAFF.

This chain uses TRBV12-2 with TRBJ2-3; the tabulated D call, TRBD1, remains unverified against the DNA. TRBV12-2 is marked as a pseudogene. This CDR3 comprises 16 residues. The CDR3 loop reads CASRCQGARGTDTQYF. CDR3 sequence (DNA): TGTGCAAGTCGCTGCCAGGGGGCGCGGGGCACAGATACGCAGTATTTT.

The rearrangement joins TRBV4-1 to TRBJ1-2, with 9 bases lining up with TRBD1. Germline V gene sequence: CDR1 MGHRA, CDR2 YSYEKL. V shed 3 bases, J shed 7 bases, and the junction held 9 bases outside the gene matches. The CDR3 contains 15 residues. For the CDR3, the DNA is TGCGCCAGCAGCCACCGAAGACAGGGGGACTTTGGCTACACCTTC. Translation gives CASSHRRQGDFGYTF.

The V and J genes are TRBV30 and TRBJ1-2, with TRBD1 as a possible D gene (5 bases). The CDR3 has 18 residues. Germline assignment: CDR1 GTSNPN and CDR2 SVGIG (reference sequence). Between the trimmed V and J ends, which lost 4 bases and 1 base, there was a span of 25 bases. CDR3 bases: TGTGCCTGGATCCGATGGACACCCACCACCTCTTTTAACTATGGCTACACCTTC. As protein: CAWIRWTPTTSFNYGYTF.

This clone was detected only once. V gene TRBV30 combines with J gene TRBJ1-5; no definite D call. V was cut by 5 bases and J by 6 bases, with 20 bases left in between. The CDR3 has 15 residues. Germline CDR1 GTSNPN, CDR2 SVGIG (reference sequence). The CDR3 spells CAWSLSRGNGQPQHF. The DNA of the CDR3 is TGTGCCTGGTCCCTCAGCAGAGGGAATGGTCAGCCCCAGCATTTT.

CDR3 DNA sequence: TGTGCCAGCAGTGACAGGTTGGGGACCGGGGAGCTGTTTTTT. Translated: CASSDRLGTGELFF. The chain recombines TRBV11-3 with TRBJ2-2; TRBD1 might be the D (6 bases). The V end lost 6 bases, the J end lost 5 bases, and 13 bases lay between the germline ends. Germline lookup yields CDR1 SGHNT and CDR2 YENEEA. There are 14 residues in the CDR3.